This T cell receptor (beta chain) was recorded in a study of cytomegalovirus exposure and HLA in healthy donors. Study information: Within an early data release were about 85 million unique TCRs drawn from HLA-typed donors.

The PCR contained 60 Vbeta and 13 Jbeta primers. Measured with immunoSEQ multiplex PCR; TCRdb has only the in-frame clones, and not every one. The data hold approximately 190,000 clones, with over 80% observed a single time. The ends lost 1 base at V and 6 bases at J; junction bases unmatched: 15. The CDR3 is made up of 18 amino acids. The germline V gene has CDR1 MGHRA and CDR2 YSYEKL. Findings of the study overall: A missense variant in DCLRE1C was later tied to TCR beta V- and J-gene trimming.

Notes on this clone: Its antigen is currently unknown.

Sequencing was carried out using PBMCs. The rearrangement joins TRBV4-1 to TRBJ2-3; TRBD2 agrees at 8 bases. This clonotype was obtained from a man aged 25-45 years in good health and CMV-seronegative. The CDR3 coding sequence is TGCGCCAGCAGCCAAGGGGGAGCGGGGGCGACTTTCGTCGATACGCAGTATTTT. It specifies CASSQGGAGATFVDTQYF.